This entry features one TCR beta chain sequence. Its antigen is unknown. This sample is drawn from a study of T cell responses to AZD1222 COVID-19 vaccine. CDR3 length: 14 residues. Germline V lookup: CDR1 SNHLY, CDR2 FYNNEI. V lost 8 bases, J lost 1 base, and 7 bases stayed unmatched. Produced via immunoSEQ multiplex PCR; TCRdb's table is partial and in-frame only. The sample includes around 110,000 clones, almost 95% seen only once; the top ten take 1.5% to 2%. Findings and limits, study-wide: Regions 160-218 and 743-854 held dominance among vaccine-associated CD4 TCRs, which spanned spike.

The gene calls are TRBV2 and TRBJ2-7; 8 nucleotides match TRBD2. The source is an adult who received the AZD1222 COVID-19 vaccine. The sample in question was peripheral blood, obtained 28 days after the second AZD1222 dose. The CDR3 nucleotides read TGTGCCAGCCAGCTAGCGGGTACTTCCTACGAGCAGTACTTC. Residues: CASQLAGTSYEQYF.